This entry features one T cell receptor beta chain sequence. From germline, CDR1 is MNHEY and CDR2 SVGAGI. V shed 4 bases and J 1 base; nucleotides not matched to a gene: 5. The CDR3 length is 16 residues. The data are from a study of control samples from healthy donors and cancer patients. Sequencing was performed with immunoSEQ multiplex PCR; in TCRdb, only in-frame clones are kept and a portion is missing. The sample records fewer than 200,000 clones, roughly 89% being singletons. Sequencing input: blood. The chain combines TRBV6-5 with TRBJ2-3; 10 nucleotides line up with TRBD2. This TCR came from a woman in her 50s in good health. CDR3 region: CASSWGSGRGTDTQYF. CDR3 DNA sequence: TGTGCCAGCAGTTGGGGAAGCGGGAGGGGCACAGATACGCAGTATTTT.